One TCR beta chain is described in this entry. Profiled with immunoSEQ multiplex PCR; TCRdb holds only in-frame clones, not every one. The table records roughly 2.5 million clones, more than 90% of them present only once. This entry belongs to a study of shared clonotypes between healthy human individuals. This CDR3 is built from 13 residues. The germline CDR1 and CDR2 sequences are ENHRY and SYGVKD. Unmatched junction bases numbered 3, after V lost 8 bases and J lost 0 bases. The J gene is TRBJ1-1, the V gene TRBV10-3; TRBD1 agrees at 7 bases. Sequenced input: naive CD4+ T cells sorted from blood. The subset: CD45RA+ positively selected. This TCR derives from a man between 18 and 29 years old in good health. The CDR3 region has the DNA TGTGCCATCGGGACAGCTATGAACACTGAAGCTTTCTTT. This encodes CAIGTAMNTEAFF.